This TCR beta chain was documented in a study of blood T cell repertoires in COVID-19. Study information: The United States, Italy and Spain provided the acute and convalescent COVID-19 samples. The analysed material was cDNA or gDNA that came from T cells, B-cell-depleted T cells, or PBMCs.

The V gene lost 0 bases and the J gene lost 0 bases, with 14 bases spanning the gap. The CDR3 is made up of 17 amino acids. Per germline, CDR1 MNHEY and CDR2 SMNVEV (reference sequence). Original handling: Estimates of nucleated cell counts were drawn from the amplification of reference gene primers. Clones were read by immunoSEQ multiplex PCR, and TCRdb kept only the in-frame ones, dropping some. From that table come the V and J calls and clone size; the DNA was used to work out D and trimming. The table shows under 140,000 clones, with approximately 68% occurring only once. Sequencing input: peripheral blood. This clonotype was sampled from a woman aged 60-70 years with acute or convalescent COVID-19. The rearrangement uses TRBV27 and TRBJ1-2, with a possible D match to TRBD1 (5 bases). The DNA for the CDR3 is TGTGCCAGCAGTTTATCGATAGGGCGACAGTCTAACTATGGCTACACCTTC. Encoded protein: CASSLSIGRQSNYGYTF.